This T cell receptor (beta chain) is from a study of CD8+ T cells in alopecia areata listed by TCRdb under 2018. With regard to the full study: Treated patients were enrolled in an open-label pilot trial of oral tofacitinib, 5 to 10 mg twice daily, for moderate-to-severe alopecia areata. To study T cell clonal expansion in alopecia areata, the researchers applied high-throughput TCRbeta sequencing to both the C3H/HeJ mouse model and human patients. Clonality in the scalp was compared among normal scalp (n=4), patchy alopecia areata scalp (n=8), and alopecia totalis/universalis scalp (n=8). Patients received tofacitinib for 6 to 18 months and were then followed off drug for 6 months to check for delayed response and recurrence. Biopsies were taken from tofacitinib-treated patients at baseline and at 4 and 24 weeks of treatment, and a later scalp biopsy was taken in several of the tofacitinib-treated patients. Disease severity in treated patients was measured with the SALT score, which quantifies the percentage of affected scalp surface area. Amplification of TCRbeta CDR3 regions was done by immunoSEQ multiplex PCR using 35 Vbeta forward primers and 13 Jbeta reverse primers. RNA came from the PAXgene miRNA kit for fixed scalp, the miRNeasy kit for PBMCs, and the RNeasy kit for mouse skin. In humans, TCRbeta sequencing was performed on scalp tissue and on sorted CD4+ and CD8+ peripheral blood T cells from healthy controls and from patients with patchy or totalis/universalis alopecia areata.

Based on the germline V gene, the CDR1 and CDR2 sequences are MGHDK and SYGVNS. V lost 1 base and J lost 1 base; the stretch between them is 7 bases long. Inclusive of the bounding cysteine and phenylalanine, the CDR3 is 14 residues long. Here the CDR3 DNA is all that survives: 42 bases in frame from base 1. The library relied on the immunoSEQ multiplex PCR assay. RNA was extracted from all samples and reverse transcribed into cDNA as template for TCR sequencing. SuperScript III was used for first-strand cDNA synthesis, primed with a 2:1 mix of oligo-dT and random hexamers. A synthetic immune receptor repertoire was used to assess amplification bias, and residual bias was removed computationally. The source study handled its data this way. Raw reads were preprocessed to remove errors, and CDR3 was defined by IMGT conventions from the conserved cysteine to phenylalanine. Clonality was computed as 1 minus the Shannon entropy, with the entropy normalized by log2 of the number of productive unique TCRs. Whether each scalp clone was CD4 or CD8 was inferred by checking scalp TCRbeta sequences against the CD4 and CD8 repertoires from sorted blood. In its TCRdb copy, this immuneACCESS table keeps in-frame sequences only and misses some clones. Where compared with another copy, unresolved V genes explain less than half of these, and the others have no known cause. The V and J calls and the clone size are those of that table, but D and trimming were determined from the DNA. A total of approximately 210,000 clones appear in this sample, about three fifths of them only once. The ten largest clonotypes hold just over 1% of the sample.

Overall study results and their limits: Many expanded lesional clones persisted in scalp and blood during tofacitinib treatment, which may partly explain relapse after stopping treatment. Resident alphabeta T cells in normal human skin are also sequenced, complicating scalp TCR repertoire analysis, unlike mouse skin dominated by gammadelta T cells. Shared TCR sequences between patients were less evident than in mice, which may be partly attributable to HLA diversity in the patient population. Lesional scalp, especially in alopecia totalis/universalis, showed higher clonality and more expanded CD8+ clones than normal scalp, suggesting antigenic drive. The treated cohort was small, with a single nonresponder, so links between baseline CD8+ expansion and response need larger studies. With tofacitinib, both scalp clonality and the number of expanded CD8+ clones among the top 100 scalp clones went down significantly.

Concerning this clone itself: Its antigen remains unidentified. Base qualities are not provided; no much larger clone lies one nucleotide away.

The sample's time point label, decoded: 24 weeks on oral tofacitinib. The treatment or condition label on this specimen signifies: oral pan-JAK inhibitor, 5-10 mg twice daily. Lesional scalp punch biopsies and peripheral blood were collected from alopecia areata patients. PBMCs were isolated by density centrifugation and stained for CD3, CD4 and CD8, and CD4+ and CD8+ T cells were sorted on a FACSAria. This receptor was identified in a human donor with alopecia areata. The rearranged segments are TRBV25-1 and TRBJ1-2; too little of a D gene remains to name it. Here the sequenced sample was CD4+ T cells sorted from blood, taken at week 24, from a patient treated with tofacitinib. The CDR3 protein sequence reads: CASSEFGDNYGYTF. The sequence in DNA is TGTGCCAGCAGTGAATTCGGTGATAACTATGGCTACACCTTC.